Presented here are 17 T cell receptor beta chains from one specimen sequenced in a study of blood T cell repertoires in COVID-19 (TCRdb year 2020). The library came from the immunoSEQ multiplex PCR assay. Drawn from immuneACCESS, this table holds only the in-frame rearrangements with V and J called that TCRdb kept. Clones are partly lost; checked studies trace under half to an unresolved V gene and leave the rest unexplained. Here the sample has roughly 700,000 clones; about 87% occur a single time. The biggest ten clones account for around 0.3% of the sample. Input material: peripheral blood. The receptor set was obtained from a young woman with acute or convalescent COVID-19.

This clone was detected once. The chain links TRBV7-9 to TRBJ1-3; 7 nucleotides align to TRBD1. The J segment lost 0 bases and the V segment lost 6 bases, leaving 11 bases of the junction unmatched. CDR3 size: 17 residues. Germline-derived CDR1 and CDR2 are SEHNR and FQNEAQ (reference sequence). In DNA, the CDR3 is TGTGCCAGCAGACCTCCTCTCAGGGGGAGCTCTGGAAACACCATATATTTT. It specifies CASRPPLRGSSGNTIYF.

The CDR3 DNA follows: TGTGCCAGCAGCCAGATCTCCGGAGGGGCGGGTTATGGCTACACCTTC. The encoded protein is CASSQISGGAGYGYTF. The rearrangement uses TRBV3-1 (or the pseudogene TRBV3-2) and TRBJ1-2, with a weak D call TRBD1 (5 bases). The V gene lost 3 bases and the J gene lost 5 bases, with 19 bases spanning the gap. CDR3 length: 16 residues. The germline V gene encodes CDR1 LGHDT and CDR2 YNNKEL (reference sequence).

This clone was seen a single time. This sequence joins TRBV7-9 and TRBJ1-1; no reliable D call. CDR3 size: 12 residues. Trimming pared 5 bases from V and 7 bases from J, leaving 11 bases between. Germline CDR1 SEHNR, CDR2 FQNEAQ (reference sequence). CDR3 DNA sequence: TGTGCCAGCAGCCTACAGTATAATGAAGCTTTCTTT. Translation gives CASSLQYNEAFF.

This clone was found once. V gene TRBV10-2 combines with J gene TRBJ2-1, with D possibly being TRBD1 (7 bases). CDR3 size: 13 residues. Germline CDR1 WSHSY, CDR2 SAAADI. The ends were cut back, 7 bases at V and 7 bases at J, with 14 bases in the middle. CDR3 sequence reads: CASTGAGGNEQFF. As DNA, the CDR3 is TGCGCCAGCACTGGGGCAGGGGGGAATGAGCAGTTCTTC.

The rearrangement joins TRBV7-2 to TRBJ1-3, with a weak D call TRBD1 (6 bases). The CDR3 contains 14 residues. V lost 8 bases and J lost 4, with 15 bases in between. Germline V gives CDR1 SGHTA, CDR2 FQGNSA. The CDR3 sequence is CASGRQGRGNTIYF. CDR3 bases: TGTGCCAGCGGAAGGCAGGGGCGCGGAAACACCATATATTTT. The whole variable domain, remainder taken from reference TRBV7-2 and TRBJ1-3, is GAGVSQSPSNKVTEKGKDVELRCDPISGHTALYWYRQSLGQGLEFLIYFQGNSAPDKSGLPSDRFSAERTGGSVSTLTIQRTQQEDSAVYLCASGRQGRGNTIYFGEGSWLTVV.

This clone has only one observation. The CDR3 here is CASSMTVSYGYTF. CDR3 nucleotide sequence: TGCGCCAGCAGTATGACAGTCAGCTATGGCTACACCTTC. The rearrangement links TRBV5-1 to TRBJ1-2, with D perhaps matching TRBD1 (5 bases). Deletions cut 5 bases from V and 4 bases from J, with 12 bases between. Per germline, CDR1 SGHRS and CDR2 YFSETQ. This CDR3 contains 13 residues.

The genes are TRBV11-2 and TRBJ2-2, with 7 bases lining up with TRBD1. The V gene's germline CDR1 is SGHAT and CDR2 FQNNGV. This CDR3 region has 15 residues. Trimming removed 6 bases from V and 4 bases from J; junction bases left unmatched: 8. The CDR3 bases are TGTGCCAGCAGAACCTACAGGGGATCCACCGGGGAGCTGTTTTTT. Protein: CASRTYRGSTGELFF.

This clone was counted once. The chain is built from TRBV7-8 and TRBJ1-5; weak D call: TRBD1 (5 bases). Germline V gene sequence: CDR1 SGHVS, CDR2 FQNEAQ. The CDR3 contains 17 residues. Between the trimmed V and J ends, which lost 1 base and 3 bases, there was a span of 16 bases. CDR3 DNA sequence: TGTGCCAGCAGCTTAGAGGGCCTTATGGGGCTCAATCAGCCCCAGCATTTT. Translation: CASSLEGLMGLNQPQHF.

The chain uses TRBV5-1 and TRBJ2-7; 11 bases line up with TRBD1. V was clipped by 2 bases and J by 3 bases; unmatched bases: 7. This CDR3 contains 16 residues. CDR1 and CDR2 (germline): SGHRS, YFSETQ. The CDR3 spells CASSFGRGTGGYEQYF. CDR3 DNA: TGCGCCAGCAGCTTTGGCCGCGGGACAGGGGGCTACGAGCAGTACTTC.

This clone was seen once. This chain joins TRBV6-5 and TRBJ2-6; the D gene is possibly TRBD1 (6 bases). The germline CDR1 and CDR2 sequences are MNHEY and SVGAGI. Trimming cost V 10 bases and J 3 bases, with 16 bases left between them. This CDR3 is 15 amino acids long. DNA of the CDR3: TGTGCCACCCGATTCAGGGGTGGTGGGGCCAACGTCCTGACTTTC. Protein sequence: CATRFRGGGANVLTF.

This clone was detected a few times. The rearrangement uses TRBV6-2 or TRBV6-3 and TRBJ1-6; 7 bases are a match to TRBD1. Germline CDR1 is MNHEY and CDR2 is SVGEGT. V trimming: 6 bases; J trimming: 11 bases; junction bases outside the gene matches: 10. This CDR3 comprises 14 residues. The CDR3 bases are TGTGCCAGCAGCCGCGACAGGGAAGTCCCACCCCTCCACTTT. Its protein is CASSRDREVPPLHF.

The CDR3 region is CASSLDRGPGYTF. The CDR3 region has the DNA TGCGCCAGCAGCTTGGACAGGGGGCCTGGCTACACCTTC. The chain carries TRBV5-1 and TRBJ1-2, with 9 bases matching TRBD1. V lost 0 bases to trimming and J lost 7 bases; unmatched junction nucleotides: 1. The CDR3 spans 13 residues. Per germline, CDR1 SGHRS and CDR2 YFSETQ.

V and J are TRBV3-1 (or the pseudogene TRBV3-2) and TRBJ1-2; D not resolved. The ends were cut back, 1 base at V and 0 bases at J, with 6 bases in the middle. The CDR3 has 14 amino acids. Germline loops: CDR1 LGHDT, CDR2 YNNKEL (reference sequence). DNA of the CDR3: TGTGCCAGCAGCCAAGGCTCAGCTAACTATGGCTACACCTTC. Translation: CASSQGSANYGYTF.

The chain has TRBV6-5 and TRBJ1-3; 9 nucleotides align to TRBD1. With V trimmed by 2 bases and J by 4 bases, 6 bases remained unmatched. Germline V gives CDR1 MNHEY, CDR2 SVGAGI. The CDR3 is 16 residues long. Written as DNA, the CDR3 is TGTGCCAGCAGTTACGGAACAGGGGGCTTAGGAAACACCATATATTTT. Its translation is CASSYGTGGLGNTIYF.

CDR3: CASSASNYGYTF. DNA for the CDR3: TGTGCCAGCAGCGCCAGTAACTATGGCTACACCTTC. This rearrangement joins TRBV14 to TRBJ1-2; no clear D gene. Germline CDR1 is SGHDN and CDR2 is FVKESK. V lost 5 bases, J lost 1 base, and 5 bases lay in between. The CDR3 totals 12 residues.

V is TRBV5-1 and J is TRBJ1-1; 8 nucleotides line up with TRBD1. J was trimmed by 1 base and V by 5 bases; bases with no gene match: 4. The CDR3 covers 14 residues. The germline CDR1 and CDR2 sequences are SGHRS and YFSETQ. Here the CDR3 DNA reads TGCGCCAGCAGATCCGGACAGGGGAACACTGAAGCTTTCTTT. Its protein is CASRSGQGNTEAFF.

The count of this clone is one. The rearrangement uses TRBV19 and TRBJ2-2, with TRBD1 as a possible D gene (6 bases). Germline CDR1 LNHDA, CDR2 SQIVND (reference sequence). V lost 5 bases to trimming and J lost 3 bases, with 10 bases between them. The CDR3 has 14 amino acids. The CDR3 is CASSGDRYTGELFF. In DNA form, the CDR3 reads TGTGCCAGTAGTGGCGACAGGTACACCGGGGAGCTGTTTTTT.